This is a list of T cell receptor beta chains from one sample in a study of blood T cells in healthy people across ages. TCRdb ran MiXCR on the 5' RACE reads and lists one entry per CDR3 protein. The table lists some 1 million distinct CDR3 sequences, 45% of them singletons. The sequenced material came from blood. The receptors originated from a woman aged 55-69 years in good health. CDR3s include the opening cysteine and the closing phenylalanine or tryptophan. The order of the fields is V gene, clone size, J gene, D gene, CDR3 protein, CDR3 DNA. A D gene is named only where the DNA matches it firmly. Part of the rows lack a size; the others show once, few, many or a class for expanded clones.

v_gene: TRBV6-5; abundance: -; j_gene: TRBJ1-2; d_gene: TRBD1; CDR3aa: CASSYSGTGSFYGYTF; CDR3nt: TGTGCCAGCAGTTACTCGGGGACAGGGAGCTTCTATGGCTACACCTTC
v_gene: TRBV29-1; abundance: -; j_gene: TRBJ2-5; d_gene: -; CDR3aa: CSVGEGSGPSETQYF; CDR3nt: TGCAGCGTTGGGGAAGGGTCGGGCCCTTCAGAGACCCAGTACTTC
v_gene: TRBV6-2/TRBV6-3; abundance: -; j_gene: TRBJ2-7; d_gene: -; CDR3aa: CASSYSYTSPYNEQYF; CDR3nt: TGTGCCAGCAGTTACTCTTACACGTCCCCCTACAATGAGCAGTACTTC
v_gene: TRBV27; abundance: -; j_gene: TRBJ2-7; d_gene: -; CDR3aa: CASSLEFGPPSYEQYF; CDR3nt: TGTGCCAGCAGTTTAGAATTTGGTCCTCCCTCCTACGAGCAGTACTTC
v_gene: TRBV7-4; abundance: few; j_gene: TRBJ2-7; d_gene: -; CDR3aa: CASSDGPTSSYEQYF; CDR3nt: TGTGCCAGCAGCGACGGACCAACGAGCTCCTACGAGCAGTACTTC
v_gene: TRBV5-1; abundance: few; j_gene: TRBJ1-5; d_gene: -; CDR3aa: CASSLGQNQPQHF; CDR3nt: TGTGCCAGCAGCTTAGGGCAGAATCAGCCCCAGCATTTT
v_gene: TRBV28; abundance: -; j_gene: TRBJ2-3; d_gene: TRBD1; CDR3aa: CASSLVGTGGTDTQYF; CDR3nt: TGTGCCAGCAGTTTAGTTGGGACAGGGGGGACAGATACGCAGTATTTT
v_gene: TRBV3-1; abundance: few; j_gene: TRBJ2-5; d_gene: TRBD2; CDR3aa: CASSQDPTSGRMYQETQYF; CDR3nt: TGTGCCAGCAGCCAAGACCCGACTAGCGGGAGGATGTACCAAGAGACCCAGTACTTC
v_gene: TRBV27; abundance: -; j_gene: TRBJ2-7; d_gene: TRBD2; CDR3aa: CASSLIPSGRKYEQYF; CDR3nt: TGTGCCAGCAGTTTAATACCTAGCGGGAGGAAATACGAGCAGTACTTC
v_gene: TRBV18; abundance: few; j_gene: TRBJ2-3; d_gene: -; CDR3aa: CASSQDTEDTQYF; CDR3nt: TGTGCCAGCTCTCAGGATACCGAAGATACGCAGTATTTT
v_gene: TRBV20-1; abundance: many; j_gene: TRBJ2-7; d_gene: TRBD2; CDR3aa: CSATPGTSGSSGYEQYF; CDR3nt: TGCAGTGCTACCCCCGGGACTAGCGGGAGCTCGGGGTACGAGCAGTACTTC
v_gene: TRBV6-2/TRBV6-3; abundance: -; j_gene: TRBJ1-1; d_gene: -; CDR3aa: CASNQQGRYTEAFF; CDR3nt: TGTGCCAGCAACCAACAGGGAAGATACACTGAAGCTTTCTTT
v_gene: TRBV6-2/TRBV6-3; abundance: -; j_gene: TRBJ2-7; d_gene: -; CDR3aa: CASRLLGSYEQYF; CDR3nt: TGTGCCAGCAGACTATTAGGCTCCTACGAGCAGTACTTC
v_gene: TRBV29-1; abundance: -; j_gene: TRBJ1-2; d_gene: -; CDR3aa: CSVETVGIDGYTF; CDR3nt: TGCAGCGTTGAGACAGTGGGCATCGATGGCTACACCTTC
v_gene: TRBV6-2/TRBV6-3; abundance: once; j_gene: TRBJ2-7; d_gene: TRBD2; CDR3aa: CASGLLAGVSSSYEQYF; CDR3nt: TGTGCCAGCGGCTTACTAGCGGGAGTGTCAAGCTCCTACGAGCAGTACTTC
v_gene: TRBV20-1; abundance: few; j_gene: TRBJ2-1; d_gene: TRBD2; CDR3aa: CSARVSSSGRANEQFF; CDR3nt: TGCAGTGCTAGAGTTAGCTCTAGCGGGAGAGCAAATGAGCAGTTCTTC
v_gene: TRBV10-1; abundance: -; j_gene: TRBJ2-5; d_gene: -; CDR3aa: CASSETASGTQYF; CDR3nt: TGCGCCAGCAGTGAAACGGCCTCAGGGACCCAGTACTTC
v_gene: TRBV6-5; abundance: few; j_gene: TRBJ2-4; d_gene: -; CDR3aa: CASSYGAQGKNIQYF; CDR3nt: TGTGCCAGCAGTTACGGAGCCCAGGGGAAAAACATTCAGTACTTC
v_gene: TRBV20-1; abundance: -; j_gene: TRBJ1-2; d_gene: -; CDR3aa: CSAREYRLTNCGYTF; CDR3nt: TGCAGTGCTAGAGAGTACAGGTTAACCAACTGTGGCTACACCTTC
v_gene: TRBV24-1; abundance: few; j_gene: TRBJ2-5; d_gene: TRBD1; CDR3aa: CATSGKDGDRGSETQYF; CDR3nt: TGTGCCACCAGCGGAAAGGACGGGGACAGGGGGTCAGAGACCCAGTACTTC
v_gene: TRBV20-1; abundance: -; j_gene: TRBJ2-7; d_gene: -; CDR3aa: CSASRRGRYEQYF; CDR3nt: TGCAGTGCTAGTAGGAGGGGGCGGTACGAGCAGTACTTC
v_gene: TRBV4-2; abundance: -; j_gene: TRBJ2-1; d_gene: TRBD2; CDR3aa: CASSQSGTLYNEQFF; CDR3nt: TGTGCCAGCAGCCAAAGCGGGACCCTGTACAATGAGCAGTTCTTC
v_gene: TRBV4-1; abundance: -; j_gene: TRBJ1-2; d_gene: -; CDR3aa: CASSQGVDRYGYTF; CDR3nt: TGCGCCAGCAGCCAAGGGGTTGACAGGTATGGCTACACCTTC
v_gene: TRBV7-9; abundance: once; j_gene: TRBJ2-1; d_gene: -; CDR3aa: CASSLETGYVDEQFF; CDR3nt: TGTGCCAGCAGCTTAGAGACGGGCTACGTCGATGAGCAGTTCTTC
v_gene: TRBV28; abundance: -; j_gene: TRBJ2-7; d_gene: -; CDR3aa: CASSQRHNDEQYF; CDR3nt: TGTGCCAGCAGTCAAAGACATAACGACGAGCAGTACTTC
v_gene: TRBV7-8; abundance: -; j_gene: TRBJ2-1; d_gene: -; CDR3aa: CASSHPGTTTEQFF; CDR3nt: TGTGCCAGCAGCCATCCCGGGACAACGACTGAGCAGTTCTTC